This T cell receptor (beta chain) was sequenced for a study of breast tumors, draining lymph nodes, adjacent tissues. Axillary draining lymph nodes of breast cancer patients supplied the node samples. Each CDR3 protein gets one entry after TCRdb re-called the multiplex PCR reads with MiXCR. The table lists about 100,000 distinct CDR3 sequences, less than 25% of them singletons. The table lists this clonotype with many counts. The antigen is unknown. Study results and caveats: Data fit most tumor T cells coming from lymph node, expanding in tumor. Compared with lymph nodes, tumors were less diverse; compared with nontumor tissue, more. Luminal-like breast cancer showed significantly higher tumor–nontumor repertoire similarity than basal-like. Data only fit, rather than demonstrated, lymph node origin of most tumor T cells.

Germline loops: CDR1 SEHNR, CDR2 FQNEAQ (reference sequence). This CDR3 spans 16 amino acids. The junction had 11 bases not matched to a gene; V was cut back by 6 bases and J by 6 bases. This clonotype originated in a female donor with breast cancer. Some clones in this sample may be carry-over from other donors' samples. The V and J genes are TRBV7-9 and TRBJ2-1; 10 nucleotides align to TRBD1. Sequencing input: axillary lymph node tissue. CDR3 in DNA: TGTGCCAGCAGACCCGCCCGGGGACAGGGGTTCAATGAGCAGTTCTTC. Its protein product is CASRPARGQGFNEQFF.